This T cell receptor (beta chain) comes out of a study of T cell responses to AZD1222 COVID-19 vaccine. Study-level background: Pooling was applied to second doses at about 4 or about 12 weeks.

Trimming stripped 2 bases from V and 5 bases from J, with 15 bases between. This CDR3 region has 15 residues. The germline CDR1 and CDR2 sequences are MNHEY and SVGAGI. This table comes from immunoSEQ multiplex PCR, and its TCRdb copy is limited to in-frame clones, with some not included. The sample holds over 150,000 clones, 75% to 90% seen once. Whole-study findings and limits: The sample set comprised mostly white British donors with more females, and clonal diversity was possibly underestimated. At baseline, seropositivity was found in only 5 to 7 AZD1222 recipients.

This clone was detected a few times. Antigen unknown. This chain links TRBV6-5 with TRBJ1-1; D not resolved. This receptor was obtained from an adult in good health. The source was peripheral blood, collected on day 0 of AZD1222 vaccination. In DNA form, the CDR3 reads TGTGCCAGCAGTTACCCCGATACGTCCATAACTGAAGCTTTCTTT. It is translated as CASSYPDTSITEAFF.